This entry is about one T cell receptor (beta chain). Unique molecular identifiers were used to barcode this TCRbeta library. TCRdb fed the PCR reads into MiXCR, producing one record per CDR3 protein. The table lists roughly 500,000 distinct CDR3 sequences, over 25% of them singletons. These data originate in a study of T-cell reconstitution after alpha-beta-depleted transplantation in children. The CDR3 runs to 16 residues. J gave up 0 bases and V 5 bases, and 5 bases lay outside the gene matches. Looked up from germline, CDR1 is SQVTM and CDR2 is ANQGSEA. This clonotype originated in a human donor who donated a stem cell graft to a child with aplastic anemia. The chain joins TRBV29-1 to TRBJ2-3; the match to TRBD2 covers 13 bases. The sequences come from PBMCs from the stem cell graft donor, collected from the stem cell graft. As DNA, the CDR3 is TGCAGCGTTCCCCGGACTAGCGGGAGTAGCACAGATACGCAGTATTTT. As protein: CSVPRTSGSSTDTQYF.